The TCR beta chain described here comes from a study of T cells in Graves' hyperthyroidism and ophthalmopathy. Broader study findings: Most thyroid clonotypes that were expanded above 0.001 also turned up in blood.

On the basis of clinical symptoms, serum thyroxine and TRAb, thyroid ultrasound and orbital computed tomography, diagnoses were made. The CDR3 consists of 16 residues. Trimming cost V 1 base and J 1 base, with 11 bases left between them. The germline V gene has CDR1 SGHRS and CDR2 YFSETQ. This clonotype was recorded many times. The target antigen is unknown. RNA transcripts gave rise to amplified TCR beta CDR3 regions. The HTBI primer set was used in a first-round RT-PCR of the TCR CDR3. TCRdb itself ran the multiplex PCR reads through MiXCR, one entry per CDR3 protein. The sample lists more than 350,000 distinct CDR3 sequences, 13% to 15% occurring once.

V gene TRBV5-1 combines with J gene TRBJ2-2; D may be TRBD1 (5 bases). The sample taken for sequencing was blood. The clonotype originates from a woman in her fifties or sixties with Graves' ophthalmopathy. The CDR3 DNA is TGCGCCAGCAGCTTGATGGGGCTACAGAACACCGGGGAGCTGTTTTTT. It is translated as CASSLMGLQNTGELFF. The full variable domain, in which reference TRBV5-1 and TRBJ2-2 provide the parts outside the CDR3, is KAGVTQTPRYLIKTRGQQVTLSCSPISGHRSVSWYQQTPGQGLQFLFEYFSETQRNKGNFPGRFSGRQFSNSRSEMNVSTLELGDSALYLCASSLMGLQNTGELFFGEGSRLTVL.